The 31 T cell receptor beta chains in this list originate from one sample, sequenced in a study of response to subunit inactivated influenza vaccine. MiXCR, run by TCRdb on the RT-PCR reads, gives a single entry per CDR3 protein. The sample holds hundreds of thousands of distinct CDR3 sequences; 25% are singletons and the top ten take approximately 1.9%. Sequenced material: CD4+ T cells sorted from PBMCs, taken less than 6 days after vaccination. The origin of the receptors is a man over 45 who received an inactivated influenza vaccine.

In this sample, this clonotype turned up a few times. The V gene is TRBV29-1, the J gene TRBJ2-1; D possibly corresponds to TRBD1 (5 bases). This CDR3 contains 14 residues. Between the trimmed V and J ends, which lost 5 bases and 1 base, there was a span of 12 bases. Germline loops: CDR1 SQVTM, CDR2 ANQGSEA. Written as DNA, the CDR3 is TGCAGCGTTTTTTCTGACAGATCCTACAATGAGCAGTTCTTC. Translated, it gives CSVFSDRSYNEQFF.

The chain has TRBV6-2 or TRBV6-3 and TRBJ2-7, with a possible D match to TRBD1 (6 bases). The V gene's germline CDR1 is MNHEY and CDR2 SVGEGT. The CDR3 has 17 amino acids. V lost 2 bases, J lost 1 base, and 18 bases lay in between. The DNA for the CDR3 is TGTGCCAGCAGTTACGGGGCAGGGGTCATGAGGTCCTACGAGCAGTACTTC. Protein product: CASSYGAGVMRSYEQYF.

This chain links TRBV29-1 with TRBJ2-7, with 9 bases that match TRBD2. Germline CDR1 SQVTM, CDR2 ANQGSEA. The CDR3 consists of 14 residues. V trimming: 4 bases; J trimming: 3 bases; junction bases outside the gene matches: 7. This CDR3 is CSVVVGLASYEQYF. The CDR3 nucleotides are TGCAGCGTTGTTGTCGGACTAGCGAGCTACGAGCAGTACTTC.

J is TRBJ1-1 and V is TRBV7-9; D is perhaps TRBD1 (5 bases). The CDR3 consists of 13 residues. With 10 bases removed from V and 0 bases from J, the gap between germline ends came to 12 bases. Germline V gene lookup returns CDR1 SEHNR and CDR2 FQNEAQ (reference sequence). CDR3: CAMSGQMNTEAFF. The CDR3, as DNA: TGTGCCATGTCGGGGCAGATGAACACTGAAGCTTTCTTT. The variable domain in full, completed from reference TRBV7-9 and TRBJ1-1, reads DTGVSQNPRHKITKRGQNVTFRCDPISEHNRLYWYRQTLGQGPEFLTYFQNEAQLEKSRLLSDRFSAERPKGSFSTLEIQRTEQGDSAMYLCAMSGQMNTEAFFGQGTRLTVV.

On this clonotype itself: One junction end does not reproduce the germline sequence, and a read error may be involved. V gene TRBV25-1 combines with J gene TRBJ2-6; D gene ambiguous. Germline loops: CDR1 MGHDK, CDR2 SYGVNS. There are 17 residues in the CDR3. CDR3 region: CASSARGGRPGVNVLTF. The CDR3 nucleotides read TGTGCCAGCAGTGCCCGCGGCGGAAGACCTGGGGTCAACGTCCTGACTTTC. Full variable domain (rest looked up from reference TRBV25-1 and TRBJ2-6): EADIYQTPRYLVIGTGKKITLECSQTMGHDKMYWYQQDPGMELHLIHYSYGVNSTEKGDLSSESTVSRIRTEHFPLTLESARPSHTSQYLCASSARGGRPGVNVLTFGAGSRLTVL.

Ten or more counts support this clonotype. J is TRBJ2-2 and V is TRBV20-1, with TRBD2 identical over 8 bases. CDR1 DFQATT and CDR2 SNEGSKA come from the germline V gene (reference sequence). This CDR3 comprises 14 residues. Unmatched junction bases numbered 5, after V lost 2 bases and J lost 6 bases. For the CDR3, the DNA is TGCAGTGCTAGAACCGGGGGGGCTTCCGGGGAGCTGTTTTTT. Translating it yields CSARTGGASGELFF.

In DNA, the CDR3 is TGCAGCGTTGGCGGCGGGATGCGCTCTTGGGGCGCCGGGGAGCTGTTTTTT. Its protein product is CSVGGGMRSWGAGELFF. The J gene is TRBJ2-2, the V gene TRBV29-1; D might be TRBD2 (6 bases). Germline CDR1 is SQVTM and CDR2 is ANQGSEA. CDR3 length: 17 residues. Deletions cut 4 bases from V and 6 bases from J, with 24 bases between.

This clonotype showed up just a few times. J is TRBJ1-1 and V is TRBV24-1; 8 bases align to TRBD1. CDR1 and CDR2 from the germline V gene are KGHDR and SFDVKD. The CDR3 sequence is 14 residues long. With 7 bases clipped from V and 5 bases from J, the junction kept 8 bases outside the gene matches. Here the CDR3 reads CATRGGTGDTEAFF. The DNA for the CDR3 is TGTGCCACCAGGGGCGGGACAGGAGATACTGAAGCTTTCTTT.

The chain has TRBV3-1 and TRBJ2-1; 10 bases are a match to TRBD2. CDR3 length: 17 amino acids. Trimming removed 4 bases from V and 4 bases from J; junction bases left unmatched: 10. Germline assignment: CDR1 LGHDT and CDR2 YNNKEL (reference sequence). The DNA of the CDR3 is TGTGCCAGCAGCCCCCCCCTCCGGACTAGCGGTTACAATGAGCAGTTCTTC. Its protein is CASSPPLRTSGYNEQFF.

This clonotype was seen more than once but under ten times. The chain uses TRBV4-1 and TRBJ2-7; 7 bases map to TRBD1. Per germline, CDR1 MGHRA and CDR2 YSYEKL. Trimming removed 3 bases from V and 2 bases from J; junction bases left unmatched: 1. This CDR3 is built from 13 residues. CDR3 nucleotides: TGCGCCAGCAGCCACACAGGGGCCTACGAGCAGTACTTC. The encoded protein is CASSHTGAYEQYF.

V usage is TRBV5-6 and J usage is TRBJ2-4; D may be TRBD1 (5 bases). CDR1 is SGHDT and CDR2 is YYEEEE in the germline V gene. V gave up 4 bases and J gave up 0 bases, with 17 bases separating them. CDR3 length: 17 residues. The CDR3 DNA reads as TGTGCCAGCAGCCCTAAGGGTAGGGGCGTAGCCAAAAACATTCAGTACTTC. This sequence encodes CASSPKGRGVAKNIQYF.

This clonotype has at least ten counts. The V and J genes are TRBV7-2 and TRBJ1-3; D remains ambiguous. The CDR3 covers 12 residues. The V gene's germline CDR1 is SGHTA and CDR2 FQGNSA. Trimming left V 2 bases short and J 10 bases short, with 9 bases between. The CDR3, as DNA: TGTGCCAGCAGCTTAATACTTGGGACCATATATTTT. Protein: CASSLILGTIYF.

This clonotype was observed a handful of times. This sequence joins TRBV7-6 and TRBJ1-6, with D unresolved. Germline assignment: CDR1 SGHVS and CDR2 FNYEAQ. V lost 0 bases, J lost 6 bases, and 6 bases lay in between. The CDR3 has 14 residues. CDR3 amino acids: CASSLAKVNSPLHF. In DNA, the CDR3 is TGTGCCAGCAGCTTAGCGAAGGTTAATTCACCCCTCCACTTT. Full variable domain (outside the CDR3, taken from reference TRBV7-6 and TRBJ1-6): GAGVSQSPRYKVTKRGQDVALRCDPISGHVSLYWYRQALGQGPEFLTYFNYEAQQDKSGLPNDRFSAERPEGSISTLTIQRTEQRDSAMYRCASSLAKVNSPLHFGNGTRLTVT.

This rearrangement joins TRBV7-2 to TRBJ2-5, with a weak D call TRBD1 (5 bases). Trimming took 5 bases from V and 4 from J, leaving 14 bases between them. CDR1 is SGHTA, CDR2 FQGNSA, per germline. CDR3 length: 14 residues. The CDR3 region is CASSTYADRETQYF. The CDR3 DNA reads as TGTGCCAGCAGCACCTACGCAGACAGAGAGACCCAGTACTTC.

V and J are TRBV28 and TRBJ2-3; D uncertain. Deletions cut 2 bases from V and 7 bases from J, with 13 bases between. The CDR3 totals 14 residues. Germline loops: CDR1 MDHEN, CDR2 SYDVKM. The CDR3 coding sequence is TGTGCCAGCAGTTTAGTCTCTTCATCCAATACGCAGTATTTT. Amino acids: CASSLVSSSNTQYF.

The chain carries TRBV27 and TRBJ2-1; TRBD2 matches at 8 bases. The V gene's germline CDR1 is MNHEY and CDR2 SMNVEV (reference sequence). The V and J ends lost 3 bases and 8 bases, in that order; junction bases with no gene match: 15. The CDR3 spans 17 residues. CDR3 bases: TGTGCCAGCAGTTTCTCCGGGACTAGATTTCCTTTGTATGAGCAGTTCTTC. Amino acids: CASSFSGTRFPLYEQFF.

V usage is TRBV20-1 and J usage is TRBJ2-1, with unresolved D. V lost 6 bases, J lost 7 bases, and 10 bases lay in between. Germline CDR1 reads DFQATT; CDR2 reads SNEGSKA (reference sequence). This CDR3 is 11 amino acids long. CDR3 protein: CSAPRANEQFF. The CDR3, as DNA: TGCAGTGCCCCTAGGGCAAATGAGCAGTTCTTC.

The chain carries TRBV29-1 and TRBJ2-3, with TRBD2 matching over 9 bases. CDR3 length: 13 residues. Looked up from germline, CDR1 is SQVTM and CDR2 is ANQGSEA. After removal of 6 bases from V and 0 bases from J, the junction contained 1 base not matched to a gene. CDR3 DNA sequence: TGCAGCGTGCTAGCGGGAAGCACAGATACGCAGTATTTT. It specifies CSVLAGSTDTQYF.

This chain links TRBV7-9 with TRBJ2-2; possible D gene TRBD1, 8 bases. The germline V gene has CDR1 SEHNR and CDR2 FQNEAQ (reference sequence). CDR3 length: 14 residues. Trimming left V 5 bases short and J 6 bases short, with 13 bases between. CDR3 DNA sequence: TGTGCCAGCAGCCACAGGGGGGGCCCCGGGGAGCTGTTTTTT. This gives the protein CASSHRGGPGELFF.

The chain is built from TRBV20-1 and TRBJ1-1, with 7 bases aligning to TRBD1. The CDR3 consists of 14 residues. CDR1 is DFQATT and CDR2 is SNEGSKA in the germline V gene (reference sequence). V shed 0 bases, J shed 10 bases, and the junction held 11 bases outside the gene matches. The CDR3 region has the DNA TGCAGTGCTAGAGATCGGGAGCAGGGGGTGAGAGCTTTCTTT. The encoded protein is CSARDREQGVRAFF.

This rearrangement joins TRBV10-3 to TRBJ2-7, with D tentatively TRBD1 (6 bases). Per the germline V gene, CDR1 is ENHRY and CDR2 is SYGVKD. V shed 0 bases and J shed 12 bases, with 12 bases lying between them. The CDR3 spans 12 residues. CDR3 loop: CAISESQGILYF. CDR3 coding DNA: TGTGCCATCAGTGAGTCTCAGGGGATTCTGTACTTC.

This clonotype occurred a few times. The chain carries TRBV5-5 and TRBJ2-3; no clear D. The CDR3 totals 14 residues. Germline values: CDR1 SGHKS, CDR2 YYEKEE (reference sequence). V lost 4 bases, J lost 2 bases, and 11 bases lay in between. In DNA form, the CDR3 reads TGTGCCAGCAGCCGGATCCTAGACACAGATACGCAGTATTTT. Amino acid sequence: CASSRILDTDTQYF.

This clonotype was seen many times. The J gene is TRBJ2-2, the V gene TRBV5-1, with no clear D. Deletions cut 6 bases from V and 1 base from J, with 7 bases between. CDR1 SGHRS and CDR2 YFSETQ come from the germline V gene. This CDR3 has 13 residues. CDR3 coding DNA: TGCGCCAGCACAACCAGGAACACCGGGGAGCTGTTTTTT. Its translation is CASTTRNTGELFF.

The genes are TRBV5-1 and TRBJ1-1; 7 bases map to TRBD1. This CDR3 comprises 14 residues. Germline CDR1 and CDR2: SGHRS and YFSETQ. V was pared by 0 bases and J by 5 bases, with 4 bases of the junction left unmatched. In DNA form, the CDR3 reads TGCGCCAGCAGCTTGGCAGGGGGTAGAACTGAAGCTTTCTTT. It translates to CASSLAGGRTEAFF.

The V and J genes are TRBV29-1 and TRBJ2-2, with D perhaps matching TRBD2 (6 bases). The germline CDR1 and CDR2 sequences are SQVTM and ANQGSEA. This CDR3 spans 13 amino acids. V lost 7 bases, J lost 6 bases, and 15 bases lay in between. In DNA, the CDR3 is TGCAGCGCCCAGACTAGTCGGTCCGGGGAGCTGTTTTTT. Translation gives CSAQTSRSGELFF.

Concerning this clonotype: A read error may account for a junction end that differs from germline. This rearrangement joins TRBV4-1 to TRBJ2-7; D gene ambiguous. The germline V gene encodes CDR1 MGHRA and CDR2 YSYEKL. This CDR3 is built from 14 residues. As DNA, the CDR3 is TGCGCCAGCAGCCAAGTTAGCACCCCCTACGAGCGGTACTTC. Protein: CASSQVSTPYERYF.

J is TRBJ1-4 and V is TRBV5-1, with 7 nucleotides matching TRBD1. V gave up 2 bases and J gave up 7 bases; unmatched junction bases: 5. Germline CDR1 reads SGHRS; CDR2 reads YFSETQ. This CDR3 contains 14 residues. The CDR3 sequence is CASSFQGDREKLFF. DNA for the CDR3: TGCGCCAGCAGCTTTCAGGGGGATCGTGAAAAACTGTTTTTT.

This chain connects TRBV6-1 to TRBJ2-3, with D perhaps TRBD1 or TRBD2 (5 bases each). Trimming left V 6 bases short and J 2 bases short, with 15 bases between. Germline V gene sequence: CDR1 MNHNS, CDR2 SASEGT. This CDR3 contains 15 residues. This CDR3 reads CASSRERGSTDTQYF. CDR3 nucleotides: TGTGCCAGCAGCAGGGAGCGCGGATCCACAGATACGCAGTATTTT.

About this clonotype itself: The junction and the germline gene differ at one end; a read error may be behind it. The chain is built from TRBV4-3 and TRBJ2-7; the D call may be TRBD1 or TRBD2 (5 bases each). Germline V gene lookup returns CDR1 LGHNA and CDR2 YSLEER. The length of the CDR3 is 14 residues. The CDR3 reads CASNQDDGGREQYF. In DNA, the CDR3 is TGCGCCAGCAACCAAGATGATGGGGGACGGGAGCAGTACTTC.

Turning to this clonotype: Being one base from a much bigger clone, this may be a read error. V usage is TRBV19 and J usage is TRBJ2-3; D is perhaps TRBD2 (5 bases). Trimming took off 5 bases at V and 5 bases at J, with 23 bases between the two ends. Germline CDR1 and CDR2: LNHDA and SQIVND (reference sequence). The CDR3 contains 17 residues. The CDR3 DNA follows: TGTGCCAGTAGTGGAGGTGACCGGGAACAACAAGGAGATACGCAGTATTTT. Translation gives CASSGGDREQQGDTQYF.

The chain couples TRBV20-1 to TRBJ2-7; TRBD1 aligns across 7 bases. Per germline, CDR1 DFQATT and CDR2 SNEGSKA (reference sequence). V dropped 6 bases and J dropped 0; count of bases not matched to a gene: 11. The CDR3 has 15 amino acids. The CDR3 nucleotides read TGCAGTGCCCTGAAAGGACAGGCGATCTCCTACGAGCAGTACTTC. Translation: CSALKGQAISYEQYF.